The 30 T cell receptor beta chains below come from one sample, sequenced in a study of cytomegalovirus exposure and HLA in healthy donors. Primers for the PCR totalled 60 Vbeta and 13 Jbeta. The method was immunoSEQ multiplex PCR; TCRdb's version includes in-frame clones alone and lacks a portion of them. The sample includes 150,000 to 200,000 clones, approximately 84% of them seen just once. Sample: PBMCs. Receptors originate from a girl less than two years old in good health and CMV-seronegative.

The CDR3 region is CASSPGLQGYGYTF. In DNA form, the CDR3 reads TGTGCCAGCTCACCCGGCCTTCAGGGCTATGGCTACACCTTC. The rearrangement links TRBV18 to TRBJ1-2, with D tentatively TRBD1 (5 bases). Trimming cost V 3 bases and J 4 bases, with 12 bases left between them. CDR3 length: 14 amino acids. CDR1 is KGHSH and CDR2 is LQKENI in the germline V gene.

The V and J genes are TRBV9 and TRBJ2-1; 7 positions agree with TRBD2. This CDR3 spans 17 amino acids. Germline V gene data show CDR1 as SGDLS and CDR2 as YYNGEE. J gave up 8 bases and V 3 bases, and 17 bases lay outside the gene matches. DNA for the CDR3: TGTGCCAGCAGCGGCCCCCCTTGGGCGGGAGTTACCGATGAGCAGTTCTTC. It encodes CASSGPPWAGVTDEQFF. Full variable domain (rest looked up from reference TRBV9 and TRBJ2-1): DSGVTQTPKHLITATGQRVTLRCSPRSGDLSVYWYQQSLDQGLQFLIQYYNGEERAKGNILERFSAQQFPDLHSELNLSSLELGDSALYFCASSGPPWAGVTDEQFFGPGTRLTVL.

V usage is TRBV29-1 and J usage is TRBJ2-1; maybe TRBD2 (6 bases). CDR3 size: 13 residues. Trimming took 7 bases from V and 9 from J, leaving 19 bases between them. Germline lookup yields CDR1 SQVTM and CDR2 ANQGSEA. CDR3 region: CSGAPGRGREQFF. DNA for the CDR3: TGCAGCGGTGCCCCCGGGCGGGGTCGTGAGCAGTTCTTC.

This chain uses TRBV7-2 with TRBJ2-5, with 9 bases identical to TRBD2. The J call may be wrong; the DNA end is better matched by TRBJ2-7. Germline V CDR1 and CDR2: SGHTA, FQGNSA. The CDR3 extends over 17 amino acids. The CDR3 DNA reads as TGTGCCAGCAGCTTAGGGGGTAGCGGGAGAAATCTCGACGAGCAGTACTTC. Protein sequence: CASSLGGSGRNLDEQYF.

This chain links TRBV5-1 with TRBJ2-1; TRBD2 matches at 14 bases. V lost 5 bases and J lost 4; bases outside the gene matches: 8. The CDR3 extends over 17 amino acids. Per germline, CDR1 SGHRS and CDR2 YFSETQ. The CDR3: CASSKGLAGVEYNEQFF. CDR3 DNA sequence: TGCGCCAGCAGTAAGGGACTAGCGGGAGTGGAATACAATGAGCAGTTCTTC.

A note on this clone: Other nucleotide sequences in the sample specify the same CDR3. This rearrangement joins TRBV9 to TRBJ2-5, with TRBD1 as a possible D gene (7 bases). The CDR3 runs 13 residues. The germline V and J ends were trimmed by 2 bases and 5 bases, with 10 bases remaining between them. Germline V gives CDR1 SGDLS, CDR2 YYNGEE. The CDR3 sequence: CASSVSGGETQYF. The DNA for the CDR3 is TGTGCCAGCAGCGTCTCAGGGGGGGAGACCCAGTACTTC.

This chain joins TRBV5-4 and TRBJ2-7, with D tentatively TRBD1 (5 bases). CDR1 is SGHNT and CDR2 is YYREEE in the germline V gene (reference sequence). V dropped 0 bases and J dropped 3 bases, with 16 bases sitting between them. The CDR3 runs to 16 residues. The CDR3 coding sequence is TGTGCCAGCAGCTTGGCCAAAGGGGTGGGAATCTACGAGCAGTACTTC. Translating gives CASSLAKGVGIYEQYF.

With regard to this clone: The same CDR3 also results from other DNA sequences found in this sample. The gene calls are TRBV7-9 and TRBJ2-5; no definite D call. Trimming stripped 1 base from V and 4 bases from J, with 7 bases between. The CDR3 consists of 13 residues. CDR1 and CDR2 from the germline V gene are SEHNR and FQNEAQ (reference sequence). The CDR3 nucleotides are TGTGCCAGCAGCTTAGATTCCGGAGAGACCCAGTACTTC. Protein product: CASSLDSGETQYF.

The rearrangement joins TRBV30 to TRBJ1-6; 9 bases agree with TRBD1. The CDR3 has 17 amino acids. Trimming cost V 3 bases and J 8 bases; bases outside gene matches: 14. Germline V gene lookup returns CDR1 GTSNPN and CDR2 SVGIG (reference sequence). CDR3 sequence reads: CAWRFRDRDRWDSPLHF. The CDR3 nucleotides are TGTGCCTGGAGATTCCGGGACAGGGACCGATGGGATTCACCCCTCCACTTT.

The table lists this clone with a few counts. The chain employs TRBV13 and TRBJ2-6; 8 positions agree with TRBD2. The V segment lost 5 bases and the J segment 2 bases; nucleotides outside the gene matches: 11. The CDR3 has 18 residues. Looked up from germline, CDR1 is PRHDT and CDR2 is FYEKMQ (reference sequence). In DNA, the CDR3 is TGTGCCAGCAGCCGAGACGGGGGGGGCTCGGCTGGGGCCAACGTCCTGACTTTC. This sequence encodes CASSRDGGGSAGANVLTF.

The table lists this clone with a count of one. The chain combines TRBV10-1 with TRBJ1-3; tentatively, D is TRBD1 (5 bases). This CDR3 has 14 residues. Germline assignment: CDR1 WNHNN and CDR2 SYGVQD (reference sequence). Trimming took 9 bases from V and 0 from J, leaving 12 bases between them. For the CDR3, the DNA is TGCGCCAGAAGACAGTTTGTCTCTGGAAACACCATATATTTT. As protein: CARRQFVSGNTIYF.

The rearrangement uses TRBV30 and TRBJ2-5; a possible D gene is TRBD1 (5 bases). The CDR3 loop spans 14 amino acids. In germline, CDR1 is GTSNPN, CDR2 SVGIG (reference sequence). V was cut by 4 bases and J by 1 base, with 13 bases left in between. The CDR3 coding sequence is TGTGCCTGGACGACAGCAAGTGGCCAAGAGACCCAGTACTTC. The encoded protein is CAWTTASGQETQYF.

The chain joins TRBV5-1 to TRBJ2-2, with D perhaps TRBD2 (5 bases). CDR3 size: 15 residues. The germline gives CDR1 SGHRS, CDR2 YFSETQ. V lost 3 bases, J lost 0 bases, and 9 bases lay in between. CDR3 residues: CASSSEGPNTGELFF. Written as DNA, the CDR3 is TGCGCCAGCAGCTCCGAGGGCCCGAACACCGGGGAGCTGTTTTTT. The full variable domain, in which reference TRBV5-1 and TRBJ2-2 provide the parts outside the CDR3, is KAGVTQTPRYLIKTRGQQVTLSCSPISGHRSVSWYQQTPGQGLQFLFEYFSETQRNKGNFPGRFSGRQFSNSRSEMNVSTLELGDSALYLCASSSEGPNTGELFFGEGSRLTVL.

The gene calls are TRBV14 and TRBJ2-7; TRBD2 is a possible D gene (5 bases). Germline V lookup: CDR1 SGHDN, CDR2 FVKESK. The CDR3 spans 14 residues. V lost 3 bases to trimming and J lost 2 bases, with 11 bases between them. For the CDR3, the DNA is TGTGCCAGCAGCCAGTTTGAGGGAGCCTACGAGCAGTACTTC. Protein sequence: CASSQFEGAYEQYF.

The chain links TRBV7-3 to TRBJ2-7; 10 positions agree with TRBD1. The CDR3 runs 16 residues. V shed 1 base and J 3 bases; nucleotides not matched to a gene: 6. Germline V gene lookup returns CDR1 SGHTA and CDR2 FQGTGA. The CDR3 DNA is TGTGCCAGCAGCTTAAAAAAGGACAGGGGGGGCTACGAGCAGTACTTC. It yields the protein CASSLKKDRGGYEQYF.

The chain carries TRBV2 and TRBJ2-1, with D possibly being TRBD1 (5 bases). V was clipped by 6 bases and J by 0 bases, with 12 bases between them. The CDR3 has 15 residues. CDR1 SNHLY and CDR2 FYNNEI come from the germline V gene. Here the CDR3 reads CASRNHRSSYNEQFF. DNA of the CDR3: TGTGCCAGCAGGAACCACAGGAGCTCCTACAATGAGCAGTTCTTC. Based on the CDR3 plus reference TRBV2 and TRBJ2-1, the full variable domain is EPEVTQTPSHQVTQMGQEVILRCVPISNHLYFYWYRQILGQKVEFLVSFYNNEISEKSEIFDDQFSVERPDGSNFTLKIRSTKLEDSAMYFCASRNHRSSYNEQFFGPGTRLTVL.

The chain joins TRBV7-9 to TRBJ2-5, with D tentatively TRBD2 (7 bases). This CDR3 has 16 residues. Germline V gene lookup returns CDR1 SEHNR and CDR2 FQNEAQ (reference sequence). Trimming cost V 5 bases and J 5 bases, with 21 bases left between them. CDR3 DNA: TGTGCCAGCAGCGACGGACTGGGCGGGGGCTCGGAGACCCAGTACTTC. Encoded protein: CASSDGLGGGSETQYF.

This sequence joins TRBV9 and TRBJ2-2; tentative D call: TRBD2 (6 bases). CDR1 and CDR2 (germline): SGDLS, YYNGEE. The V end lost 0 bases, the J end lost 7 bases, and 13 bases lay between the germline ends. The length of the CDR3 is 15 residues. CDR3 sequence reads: CASSVGRDVSGELFF. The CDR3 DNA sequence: TGTGCCAGCAGCGTAGGGCGGGACGTCAGCGGGGAGCTGTTTTTT. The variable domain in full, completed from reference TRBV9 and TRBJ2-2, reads DSGVTQTPKHLITATGQRVTLRCSPRSGDLSVYWYQQSLDQGLQFLIQYYNGEERAKGNILERFSAQQFPDLHSELNLSSLELGDSALYFCASSVGRDVSGELFFGEGSRLTVL.

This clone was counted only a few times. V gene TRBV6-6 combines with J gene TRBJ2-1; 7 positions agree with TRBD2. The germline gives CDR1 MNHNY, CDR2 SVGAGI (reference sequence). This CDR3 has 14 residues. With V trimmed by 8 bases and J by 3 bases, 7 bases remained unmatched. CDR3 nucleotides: TGTGCCAGCCTACCGGGGGGAAACTACAATGAGCAGTTCTTC. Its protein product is CASLPGGNYNEQFF.

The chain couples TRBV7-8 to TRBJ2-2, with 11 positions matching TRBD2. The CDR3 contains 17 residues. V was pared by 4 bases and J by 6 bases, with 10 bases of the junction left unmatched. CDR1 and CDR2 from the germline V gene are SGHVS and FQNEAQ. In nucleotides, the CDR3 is TGTGCCAGCAGCTCGGGACTAGCGGCCATTATGTCCGGGGAGCTGTTTTTT. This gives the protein CASSSGLAAIMSGELFF.

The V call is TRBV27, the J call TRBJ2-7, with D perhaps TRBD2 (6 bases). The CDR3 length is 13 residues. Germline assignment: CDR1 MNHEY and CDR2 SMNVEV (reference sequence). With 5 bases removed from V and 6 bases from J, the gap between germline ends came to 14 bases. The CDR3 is CASSPSSAREQYF. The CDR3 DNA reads TGTGCCAGCAGTCCATCTAGCGCTCGCGAGCAGTACTTC.

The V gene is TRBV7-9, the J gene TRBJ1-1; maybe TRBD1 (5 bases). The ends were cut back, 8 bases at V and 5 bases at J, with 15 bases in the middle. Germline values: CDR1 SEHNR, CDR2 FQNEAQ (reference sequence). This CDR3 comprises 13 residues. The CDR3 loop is CASAARGFTEAFF. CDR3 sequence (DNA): TGTGCCAGCGCCGCACGGGGGTTTACTGAAGCTTTCTTT.

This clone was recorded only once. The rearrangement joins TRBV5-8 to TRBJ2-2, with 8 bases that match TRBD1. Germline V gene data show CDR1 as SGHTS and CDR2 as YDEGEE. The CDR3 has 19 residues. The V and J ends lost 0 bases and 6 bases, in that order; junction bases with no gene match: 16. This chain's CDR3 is CASSLGKDRGVDGSGELFF. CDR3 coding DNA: TGTGCCAGCAGCTTGGGAAAAGACAGGGGCGTTGATGGATCCGGGGAGCTGTTTTTT. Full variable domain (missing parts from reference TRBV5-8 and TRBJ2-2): EAGVTQSPTHLIKTRGQQATLRCSPISGHTSVYWYQQALGLGLQFLLWYDEGEERNRGNFPPRFSGRQFPNYSSELNVNALELEDSALYLCASSLGKDRGVDGSGELFFGEGSRLTVL.

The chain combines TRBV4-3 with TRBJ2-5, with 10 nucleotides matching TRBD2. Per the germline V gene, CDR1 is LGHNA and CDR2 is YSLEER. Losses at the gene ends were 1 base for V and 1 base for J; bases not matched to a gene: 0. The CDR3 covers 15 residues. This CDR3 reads CASSQGLAGQETQYF. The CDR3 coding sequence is TGCGCCAGCAGCCAAGGACTAGCGGGCCAAGAGACCCAGTACTTC.

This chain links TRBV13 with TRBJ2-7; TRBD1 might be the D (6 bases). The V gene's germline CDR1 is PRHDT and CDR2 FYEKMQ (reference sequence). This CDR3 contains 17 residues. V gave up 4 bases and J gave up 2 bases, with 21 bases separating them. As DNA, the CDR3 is TGTGCCAGCAGCTCAAGGGCACGCACACAGGGAACCTACGAGCAGTACTTC. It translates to CASSSRARTQGTYEQYF.

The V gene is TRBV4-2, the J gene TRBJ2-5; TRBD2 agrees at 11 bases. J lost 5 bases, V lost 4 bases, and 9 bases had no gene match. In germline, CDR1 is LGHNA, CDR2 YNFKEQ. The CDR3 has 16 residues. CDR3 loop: CASSPSSGGAKETQYF. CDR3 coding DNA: TGTGCCAGCAGCCCGAGTAGCGGGGGGGCCAAGGAGACCCAGTACTTC.

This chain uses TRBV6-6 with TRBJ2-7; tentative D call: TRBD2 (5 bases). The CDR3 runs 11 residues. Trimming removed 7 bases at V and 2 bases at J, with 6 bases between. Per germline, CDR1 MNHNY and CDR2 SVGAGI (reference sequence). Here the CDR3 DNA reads TGTGCCAGCAAAGCGGCCTACGAGCAGTACTTC. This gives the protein CASKAAYEQYF.

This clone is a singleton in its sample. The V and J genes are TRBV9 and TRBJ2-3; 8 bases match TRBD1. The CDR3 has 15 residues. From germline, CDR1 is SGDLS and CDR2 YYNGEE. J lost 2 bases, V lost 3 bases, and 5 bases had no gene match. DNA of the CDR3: TGTGCCAGCAGCGCCGGGACAGGCATCACAGATACGCAGTATTTT. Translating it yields CASSAGTGITDTQYF.

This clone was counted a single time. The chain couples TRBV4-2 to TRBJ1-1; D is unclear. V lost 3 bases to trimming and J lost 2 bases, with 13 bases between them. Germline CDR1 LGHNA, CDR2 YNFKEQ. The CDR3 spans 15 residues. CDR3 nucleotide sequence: TGTGCCAGCAGCCATCGGGTCGGGGAAAACACTGAAGCTTTCTTT. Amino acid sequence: CASSHRVGENTEAFF.

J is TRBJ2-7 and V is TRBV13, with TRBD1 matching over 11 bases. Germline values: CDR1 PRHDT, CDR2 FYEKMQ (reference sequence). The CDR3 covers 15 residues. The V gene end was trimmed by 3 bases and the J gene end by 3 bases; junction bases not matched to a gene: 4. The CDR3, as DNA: TGTGCCAGCAGCTTCGGGACAGGGGGTCACTACGAGCAGTACTTC. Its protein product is CASSFGTGGHYEQYF.